The T cell receptor (beta chain) under discussion was sequenced for a study of cytotoxic CD8 clonotypes in ibrutinib-treated CLL (dated by TCRdb to about 2021). In the study overall: The cohort included about 15 treatment-naive and about a dozen relapsed/refractory patients; 17 were IGHV unmutated. Responses were partial in roughly 24 patients and complete in 2; after median around 68 months follow-up, around 15 stayed in remission and approximately 12 progressed. Response samples were taken after a median of about a year on treatment, ranging from roughly 6 to 36 months. On average, each sample yielded around 230,000 productive templates and 94,082 productive rearrangements. Longitudinal samples were obtainable from about 30% of the 86 participants in the trial. Cryopreserved peripheral blood mononuclear cells were collected before treatment, at response, and at either disease progression or sustained remission.

For TCR beta library preparation, approximately 2 micrograms of genomic DNA was extracted from cryopreserved PBMCs. Longitudinal blood samples from CLL patients on ibrutinib monotherapy underwent high-throughput TCR beta sequencing. The patients took part in an open-label, single-center phase 2 trial of ibrutinib monotherapy. Each clonotype received, on average, 10x coverage in deep resolution sequencing performed on a MiSeq, where the target depth lay between 1 in 1 million and 1 in 200,000 T cells. TCR beta libraries were generated with the immunoSEQ hsTCRB Kit. The study's own analysis went as follows. ImmunoSEQ Data Assistant and ImmunoSEQ Analyzer were used for data analysis, and V, D and J genes were assigned according to IMGT definitions. Clonality, which ranges from 0 to 1, was calculated as one minus the normalized Shannon entropy of productive rearrangement frequencies. Only overrepresented clonotypes making up at least 0.05% of each patient's repertoire were included in the public clonotype analysis. Roughly 12 age-matched healthy donor repertoires from immuneACCESS were used as controls for clonality. TCRdb obtained this table from immuneACCESS and retained in-frame rearrangements with V and J assigned. These tables miss some clones; where compared with another copy, unresolved V genes account for less than half of the shortfall, and the remainder is unexplained. V and J calls and clone size come straight from that table; D and trimming were deduced from the DNA. The sample table shows some 310,000 clones, and around four fifths are seen once. The biggest ten clones account for about 6.3% of the sample.

From its cysteine to its phenylalanine, the CDR3 spans 15 amino acids. Of all the DNA, just the CDR3 is kept, 45 bases in frame from base 1. The junction carries 19 bases between V and J, which are trimmed by 5 bases and 6 bases respectively. CDR1 and CDR2, looked up from the germline V gene, are SGHTA and FQGNSA. Study-wide findings and limitations: At baseline, clonality was higher than in age-matched healthy donors and showed a strong correlation with circulating CD8+ T-cell counts. Public clonotypes were rare and either shrank or stayed stable during treatment, and the rise in clonality at ibrutinib response reflected expansion of private clonotypes. Clonality rose at ibrutinib response, remained stable during sustained remission, and dropped back toward baseline at progression. Sustained-remission and progressing patients did not have matched sampling times, and lymph node repertoires were not examined.

In regard to this clone: No cognate antigen has been identified for it. No base qualities exist here, and no much larger clone lies one base off it.

This specimen consisted of PBMCs, obtained before ibrutinib treatment. The sequence was collected from a human donor with chronic lymphocytic leukemia. This chain is built from TRBV7-2 and TRBJ1-1; no confident D gene assignment can be made. The CDR3 in this case is CASSLGWGGISEAFF. The bases read TGTGCCAGCAGCCTAGGGTGGGGTGGTATCTCTGAAGCTTTCTTT. Outside the CDR3, residues come from the reference TRBV7-2 and TRBJ1-1 proteins, so the full variable domain is: GAGVSQSPSNKVTEKGKDVELRCDPISGHTALYWYRQSLGQGLEFLIYFQGNSAPDKSGLPSDRFSAERTGGSVSTLTIQRTQQEDSAVYLCASSLGWGGISEAFFGQGTRLTVV.